This T cell receptor (beta chain) was sequenced during a study of neurological immune-mediated disorders. Study-wide findings and caveats: Expanded clones shared no CDR3 amino acid sequences across subjects, suggesting private repertoires in all groups.

Unsorted libraries came from 2 million PBMCs stored at -80 °C. TCRdb ran MiXCR on the 5' RACE reads and lists one entry per CDR3 protein. The sample has some 57,000 distinct CDR3 sequences; under 5.5% are singletons. This clonotype was counted at least ten times. Antigen: not known. The CDR3 covers 13 residues. The V and J ends lost 4 bases and 0 bases respectively, with 4 bases between them. Per germline, CDR1 MGHRA and CDR2 YSYEKL. This sequence was found in a woman in her forties or fifties with multiple sclerosis. The J gene is TRBJ1-5, the V gene TRBV4-1, with D unclear. Sequencing was performed on PBMCs. The CDR3 bases are TGCGCCAGCAGCCTGTATAGCAATCAGCCCCAGCATTTT. This translates into CASSLYSNQPQHF.